A selection of T cell receptor beta chains follows, all from one sample in a study of CD8+CD57+ T cells in acquired aplastic anemia. TCRdb called the reads again in MiXCR, with one record for every CDR3 protein. The sample contains 150,000 or so distinct CDR3 sequences, roughly 43% of which appear only once. The sequencing input was sorted CD4+, CD8+, or CD8+CD57+ T cells (not recorded which) from PBMCs. The receptors were sampled from a human donor with aplastic anemia. Each CDR3 is given without its conserved first and last residue.

v_call,cdr3_aa
TRBV7-6,ASSLETVGLAQETQY
TRBV20-1,SARDTAEMDYEQY
TRBV29-1,SVVRGSYGYT
TRBV20-1,SASGAMNTEAF
TRBV19,ASSAFAGTGYEQY
TRBV19,ASSLTSGSVYNEQF
TRBV19,ASSFALVSTEAF
TRBV20-1,SATSTPDGGLYEQH
TRBV20-1,SASIDGFEQF
TRBV18,ASSPTSGANVLT
TRBV5-6,ASSLPGPGGYT
TRBV10-3,AISVSGYKDGYT
TRBV15,ATSRDTEAF
TRBV2,ASSPSVGEQY
TRBV3-1,ASSQVAGSQY
TRBV2,ASMAGAEAF
TRBV6-2/TRBV6-3,ASSYSGGVLRETQY
TRBV2,ASLRTEGNTGELF